Each of the 21 T cell receptor beta chains below was sequenced from the same sample in a study of OX40 agonist ivuxolimab in advanced cancers. The method behind the library was the immunoSEQ multiplex PCR assay. As stored in TCRdb, this immuneACCESS dataset retains in-frame rearrangements with V and J assigned. A fraction of the clones does not appear; measured against another copy, unresolved V genes explain less than half of the discrepancy, and the remainder lacks a known reason. The sample yields 72,000 or so clones; roughly 84% were counted once. The ten largest account for just under 0.25% of the sample. Sample: CD4+ or CD8+ T cells sorted from blood, taken in a trial of the OX40 agonist ivuxolimab. These receptors came from an adult with an advanced solid tumor such as melanoma, head and neck, liver or kidney cancer.

The chain employs TRBV9 and TRBJ1-2, with a tentative D call TRBD1 (6 bases). CDR1 and CDR2 (germline): SGDLS, YYNGEE. The length of the CDR3 is 15 residues. V was pared by 3 bases and J by 4 bases, with 16 bases between. The CDR3 reads CASSGDQGRSYGYTF. As DNA, the CDR3 is TGTGCCAGCAGCGGGGACCAGGGGAGATCCTATGGCTACACCTTC.

This CDR3 reads CASSQDPWGTYGYTF. DNA for the CDR3: TGTGCCAGCAGCCAGGACCCGTGGGGTACCTATGGCTACACCTTC. J is TRBJ1-2 and V is TRBV14; D is undetermined. V lost 3 bases and J lost 4, with 15 bases in between. The germline CDR1 and CDR2 sequences are SGHDN and FVKESK. The CDR3 contains 15 residues.

In this sample, this clone turned up once. CDR3 coding DNA: TGTGCCAGCAAGGGATTAAATGAGCAGTTCTTC. Encoded protein: CASKGLNEQFF. The V and J genes are TRBV6-6 and TRBJ2-1, with D uncertain. The V and J ends lost 7 bases and 7 bases respectively, with 8 bases between them. Germline V gives CDR1 MNHNY, CDR2 SVGAGI (reference sequence). The CDR3 has 11 residues.

V gene TRBV5-1 combines with J gene TRBJ2-7, with 9 bases matching TRBD2. V dropped 7 bases and J dropped 5; count of bases not matched to a gene: 13. CDR3 length: 15 residues. The germline V gene encodes CDR1 SGHRS and CDR2 YFSETQ. CDR3 nucleotides: TGCGCCAGCGGAAATGGGGCGGGAGGGCCAGACGAGCAGTACTTC. It encodes CASGNGAGGPDEQYF.

This clone was picked up many times. The chain couples TRBV10-3 to TRBJ1-5, with 10 bases that match TRBD1. From germline, CDR1 is ENHRY and CDR2 SYGVKD. The CDR3 is 14 residues long. V lost 8 bases and J lost 3; bases outside the gene matches: 4. The CDR3 spells CAIRGTGDNQPQHF. The CDR3 DNA reads TGTGCCATCCGGGGGACAGGGGACAATCAGCCCCAGCATTTT.

This chain connects TRBV28 to TRBJ1-4; maybe TRBD1 (5 bases). Germline CDR1 is MDHEN and CDR2 is SYDVKM. The CDR3 extends over 14 amino acids. Trimming removed 4 bases from V and 8 bases from J, with 14 bases in between. Here the CDR3 reads CASSSGQGREKLFF. For the CDR3, the DNA is TGTGCCAGCAGTTCGGGGCAGGGTCGGGAAAAACTGTTTTTT.

The chain couples TRBV7-6 to TRBJ2-5; TRBD2 aligns across 7 bases. The CDR3 loop spans 13 amino acids. Germline CDR1 is SGHVS and CDR2 is FNYEAQ. Trimming removed 5 bases from V and 2 bases from J; junction bases left unmatched: 2. CDR3 DNA: TGTGCCAGCAGCCCGCGGGGGCAAGAGACCCAGTACTTC. Protein sequence: CASSPRGQETQYF.

The chain carries TRBV6-6 and TRBJ1-2, with 7 bases identical to TRBD1. CDR1 is MNHNY, CDR2 SVGAGI, per germline (reference sequence). V shed 5 bases and J 0 bases; nucleotides not matched to a gene: 9. This CDR3 is 16 amino acids long. The CDR3 loop reads CASSRQGLSANYGYTF. In nucleotides, the CDR3 is TGTGCCAGCAGTCGACAGGGTCTTTCAGCTAACTATGGCTACACCTTC.

The chain couples TRBV7-9 to TRBJ2-1; 9 bases fit TRBD1. The V gene end was trimmed by 2 bases and the J gene end by 2 bases; junction bases not matched to a gene: 7. CDR1 is SEHNR, CDR2 FQNEAQ, per germline (reference sequence). The CDR3 has 17 residues. CDR3 coding DNA: TGTGCCAGCAGCTTAACTACAGGGGGCGAAACCTACAATGAGCAGTTCTTC. Protein: CASSLTTGGETYNEQFF.

This clone showed up just once. The rearrangement joins TRBV11-3 to TRBJ2-5, with D perhaps TRBD2 (6 bases). This CDR3 contains 15 residues. The germline V and J ends were trimmed by 2 bases and 3 bases, with 13 bases remaining between them. Germline V gene sequence: CDR1 SGHNT, CDR2 YENEEA. In nucleotides, the CDR3 is TGTGCCAGCAGCTTAAGGGTAGCGGATAAAGAGACCCAGTACTTC. Translated: CASSLRVADKETQYF.

The rearrangement uses TRBV5-1 and TRBJ2-5; no definite D call. Germline CDR1 SGHRS, CDR2 YFSETQ. The CDR3 runs 13 residues. Trimming shortened V by 2 bases and J by 2 bases, and 7 bases separated the two germline ends. The CDR3 DNA reads TGCGCCAGCAGCTTAGAAGGGCAAGAGACCCAGTACTTC. Translated: CASSLEGQETQYF.

V usage is TRBV6-5 and J usage is TRBJ1-2; no clear D gene. Germline-derived CDR1 and CDR2 are MNHEY and SVGAGI. The length of the CDR3 is 14 residues. The V and J ends lost 5 bases and 3 bases respectively, with 13 bases between them. In nucleotides, the CDR3 is TGTGCCAGCAGTAAAGACAAGATGTACTATGGCTACACCTTC. It specifies CASSKDKMYYGYTF.

The gene calls are TRBV18 and TRBJ2-7; either TRBD1 or TRBD2 may fit D (6 bases each). Trimming shortened V by 3 bases and J by 4 bases, and 19 bases separated the two germline ends. Looked up from germline, CDR1 is KGHSH and CDR2 is LQKENI. The CDR3 runs to 16 residues. This CDR3 is CASSPPTSTGTYEQYF. The CDR3 nucleotides are TGTGCCAGCTCACCCCCGACTAGTACCGGGACATACGAGCAGTACTTC.

Written as DNA, the CDR3 is TGTGCCAGCAGTTACGAAGCCTCTGGAAACACCATATATTTT. This sequence encodes CASSYEASGNTIYF. V and J are TRBV6-5 and TRBJ1-3; no clear D gene. V was shortened by 2 bases and J by 0 bases, with 5 bases between the two germline ends. The CDR3 contains 14 residues. From germline, CDR1 is MNHEY and CDR2 SVGAGI.

The chain is built from TRBV25-1 and TRBJ2-1; D is perhaps TRBD2 (6 bases). The CDR3 loop spans 14 amino acids. From germline, CDR1 is MGHDK and CDR2 SYGVNS. V gave up 3 bases and J gave up 4 bases, with 10 bases separating them. CDR3 nucleotide sequence: TGTGCCAGCAGTGATTGGAGGGAGTACAATGAGCAGTTCTTC. Translating it yields CASSDWREYNEQFF.

The rearrangement links TRBV15 to TRBJ2-1; 7 bases agree with TRBD1. V was pared by 2 bases and J by 3 bases, with 7 bases of the junction left unmatched. CDR1 is LNHNV, CDR2 YYDKDF, per germline (reference sequence). This CDR3 is built from 16 residues. The CDR3 coding sequence is TGTGCCACCAGCAGATCCCGACAGGGTCTCTACAATGAGCAGTTCTTC. Its translation: CATSRSRQGLYNEQFF.

The rearrangement uses TRBV18 and TRBJ2-5; no clear D. The CDR3 totals 13 residues. Looked up from germline, CDR1 is KGHSH and CDR2 is LQKENI. Trimming cost V 4 bases and J 0 bases, with 6 bases left between them. In nucleotides, the CDR3 is TGTGCCAGCTCACGTGCTTACCAAGAGACCCAGTACTTC. This sequence encodes CASSRAYQETQYF. The full variable domain, its missing parts supplied by reference TRBV18 and TRBJ2-5, is NAGVMQNPRHLVRRRGQEARLRCSPMKGHSHVYWYRQLPEEGLKFMVYLQKENIIDESGMPKERFSAEFPKEGPSILRIQQVVRGDSAAYFCASSRAYQETQYFGPGTRLLVL.

V usage is TRBV6-6 and J usage is TRBJ1-3; no definite D call. Between the trimmed V and J ends, which lost 4 bases and 0 bases, there was a span of 10 bases. Germline-derived CDR1 and CDR2 are MNHNY and SVGAGI (reference sequence). This CDR3 spans 15 amino acids. The CDR3 reads CASSSEGYSGNTIYF. CDR3 bases: TGTGCCAGCAGTTCCGAGGGTTACTCTGGAAACACCATATATTTT.

The V gene is TRBV5-1, the J gene TRBJ2-2; 15 bases are shared with TRBD2. The trim removed 7 bases at V and 6 bases at J, leaving 7 bases unmatched. There are 16 residues in the CDR3. CDR1 and CDR2 (germline): SGHRS, YFSETQ. CDR3 loop: CASRTSGRANAGELFF. The CDR3 coding sequence is TGCGCCAGCCGGACTAGCGGGAGGGCCAACGCCGGGGAGCTGTTTTTT.

The chain combines TRBV6-6 with TRBJ2-1; D call uncertain. This CDR3 spans 11 amino acids. Germline V lookup: CDR1 MNHNY, CDR2 SVGAGI (reference sequence). Trimming took 4 bases from V and 4 from J, leaving 2 bases between them. DNA for the CDR3: TGTGCCAGCAGTTTGTACAATGAGCAGTTCTTC. Translated, it gives CASSLYNEQFF.

The chain has TRBV10-3 and TRBJ1-2; D not resolved. V dropped 3 bases and J dropped 6 bases, with 14 bases sitting between them. Germline lookup yields CDR1 ENHRY and CDR2 SYGVKD. This CDR3 has 14 residues. The DNA for the CDR3 is TGTGCCATCAGTGACCCTGATCCCATAGATGGCTACACCTTC. It codes for CAISDPDPIDGYTF.